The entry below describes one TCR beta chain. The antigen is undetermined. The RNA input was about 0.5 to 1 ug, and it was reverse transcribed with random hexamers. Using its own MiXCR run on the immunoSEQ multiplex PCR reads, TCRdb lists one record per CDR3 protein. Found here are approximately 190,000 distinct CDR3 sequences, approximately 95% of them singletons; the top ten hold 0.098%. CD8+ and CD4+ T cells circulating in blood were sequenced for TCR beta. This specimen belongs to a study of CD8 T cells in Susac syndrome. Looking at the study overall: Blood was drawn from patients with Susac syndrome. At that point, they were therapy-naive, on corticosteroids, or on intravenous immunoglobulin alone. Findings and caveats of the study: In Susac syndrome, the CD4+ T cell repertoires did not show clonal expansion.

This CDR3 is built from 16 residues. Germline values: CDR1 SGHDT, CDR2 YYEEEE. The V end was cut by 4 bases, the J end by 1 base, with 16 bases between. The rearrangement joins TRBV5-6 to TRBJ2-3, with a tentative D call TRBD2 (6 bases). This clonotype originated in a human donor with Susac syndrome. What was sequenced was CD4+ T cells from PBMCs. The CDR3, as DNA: TGTGCCAGCAGCGCCTCACGTAGCGGCCGCACAGATACGCAGTATTTT. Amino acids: CASSASRSGRTDTQYF.